This T cell receptor beta chain stems from a study of PD-L1 blockade in urothelial cancer. Every PCR was spiked with synthetic TCR analog templates. Data came from immunoSEQ multiplex PCR; TCRdb stores just in-frame clones and leaves some out. Here the sample spans under 70,000 clones, approximately 80% being singletons. As for time point: pretreatment peripheral blood. This sequence was found in a man between 65 and 80 years old with urothelial cancer. The sequenced sample was PBMCs, obtained around atezolizumab (anti-PD-L1) treatment.

Here the CDR3 reads CASSLTGTGRNTQYF. For the CDR3, the DNA is TGTGCCAGCAGTTTAACCGGGACAGGGCGAAATACGCAGTATTTT. The chain combines TRBV28 with TRBJ2-3; 9 positions agree with TRBD1. The CDR3 has 15 amino acids. Germline CDR1 and CDR2: MDHEN and SYDVKM. V lost 2 bases to trimming and J lost 7 bases; unmatched junction nucleotides: 7.